This T cell receptor (beta chain) was found in a study of molecular identifiers for immune sequencing clone quantification. Naive CD8 T cells were sorted as CD8+CD4-CCR7+CD45RA+. This clonotype was observed at least ten times. Its cognate antigen is unknown. Generation of bulk TCR libraries relied on previously described methods and listed TCR primers. TCRdb passed the PCR reads through MiXCR, listing each CDR3 protein once. Of approximately 97,000 distinct CDR3 sequences in the sample, roughly 24% were seen once. CDR1 SGHKS and CDR2 YYEKEE come from the germline V gene (reference sequence). V lost 3 bases to trimming and J lost 2 bases; unmatched junction nucleotides: 10. The CDR3 is made up of 17 amino acids. Study results and caveats: Spiked Jurkat TCR RNA equivalent to one cell was reportedly detectable in about a million naive cells. Clones above 20 RNA copies contained over 97% of effector molecules and under 1% of naive molecules.

What was sequenced was naive CD8+ T cells from blood, with Jurkat cell RNA spiked in. Subset described: FACS-sorted CD8+CD4-CCR7+CD45RA+ naive T cells. The chain employs TRBV5-5 and TRBJ2-3; 9 nucleotides agree with TRBD2. The TCR comes from a human donor in good health. Some libraries in this study had Jurkat cell RNA spiked in. This CDR3 is CASSSTGLAGPTDTQYF. CDR3 DNA: TGTGCCAGCAGCTCGACCGGTCTAGCGGGGCCCACAGATACGCAGTATTTT. Complete variable domain (other parts from reference TRBV5-5 and TRBJ2-3): DAGVTQSPTHLIKTRGQQVTLRCSPISGHKSVSWYQQVLGQGPQFIFQYYEKEERGRGNFPDRFSARQFPNYSSELNVNALLLGDSALYLCASSSTGLAGPTDTQYFGPGTRLTVL.